These T cell receptor beta chains were read from a single sample in a study of identical twins. Via MiXCR, TCRdb re-called the 5' RACE reads, giving one row per CDR3 protein. The sample has around 480,000 distinct CDR3 sequences; approximately 15% are singletons. Separately, the same data were catalogued under a study of yellow fever vaccine responses in identical twins.

The specimen was CD4+ T cells sorted from blood. The receptors were sampled from a woman younger than 35 in good health. Both conserved end residues are part of each CDR3.

j_call v_call cdr3_aa
TRBJ2-1 TRBV28 CASSSGRVVGGEQFF
TRBJ2-5 TRBV6-1 CASGRAKGETQYF
TRBJ2-5 TRBV5-8 CASSKGTGIETQYF
TRBJ2-7 TRBV10-3 CAISGTGAQYF
TRBJ2-7 TRBV12-3/TRBV12-4 CASRRASGGAREQNF
TRBJ1-1 TRBV7-2 CASRLRRMNTEAFF
TRBJ2-1 TRBV2 CASRGLAERSYNEQFF
TRBJ2-7 TRBV27 CASSPGTGNKYF
TRBJ2-5 TRBV6-1 CASSPQETSVGETQYF
TRBJ2-1 TRBV12-5 CASGFFRGHEQFF
TRBJ1-6 TRBV2 CASSERVQSTLHF
TRBJ2-7 TRBV4-1 CASSPPREVIGEQYF
TRBJ2-1 TRBV28 CASSQSRRLAQQFF
TRBJ2-3 TRBV9 CASSPGRWASTDTQYF
TRBJ2-1 TRBV7-3 CASSLTGATNEQFF
TRBJ2-5 TRBV7-6 CASSLDPVAQETQYF
TRBJ2-7 TRBV28 CASSSPRHSKAYEQYF
TRBJ2-1 TRBV6-6 CASSYRSGEQFF
TRBJ2-7 TRBV20-1 CSARDQTSLSYEQYF
TRBJ2-1 TRBV2 CASSVPPGPHNEQFF
TRBJ2-5 TRBV5-1 CASSLGLTGLSQETQYF
TRBJ2-2 TRBV3-1 CASSRDRLAAITGELFF
TRBJ2-5 TRBV5-1 CASSLVGSQETQYF
TRBJ2-6 TRBV28 CASTKPLAGANVLTF
TRBJ1-2 TRBV7-2 CASSFPGPNYGYTF
TRBJ2-3 TRBV6-5 CASSYTGTGAYTQYF
TRBJ2-7 TRBV4-1 CASSQALWTSGSLNEQYF
TRBJ1-5 TRBV7-8 CASSLWSQKNQPQHF
TRBJ2-3 TRBV5-6 CASSLASGDRDKDTQYF
TRBJ2-1 TRBV12-3/TRBV12-4 CASSLAKALNEQFF
TRBJ2-7 TRBV9 CASSVDPADEQYF
TRBJ2-7 TRBV28 CASTLRTGLTYEQYF
TRBJ2-7 TRBV5-6 CASSLLHYEQYF
TRBJ1-2 TRBV6-5 CASSYQGRLGGYTF
TRBJ2-4 TRBV6-1 CASSEGLAVQYF
TRBJ2-1 TRBV14 CASSPRQLSRKQFF
TRBJ2-5 TRBV6-1 CASSRTGQETQYF
TRBJ2-4 TRBV12-3/TRBV12-4 CASSRLAGEGAKNIQYF
TRBJ1-4 TRBV20-1 CSARTGKGEKLFF
TRBJ2-7 TRBV28 CASLATLLDSDYEQYF
TRBJ2-7 TRBV7-8 CASSLATAWPREGPYEQYF
TRBJ1-2 TRBV28 CASTGGLGYGYTF
TRBJ2-1 TRBV6-2/TRBV6-3 CASATRLGSSYNEQFF
TRBJ2-3 TRBV29-1 CSVDQGQDTQYF
TRBJ2-1 TRBV12-3/TRBV12-4 CASSLFGGTSGGNEQFF
TRBJ1-2 TRBV7-9 CASGSPGRRYGYTF
TRBJ1-1 TRBV20-1 CSAKGHLNTEAFF
TRBJ2-3 TRBV24-1 CATSDPQLASQGTQYF
TRBJ2-4 TRBV7-2 CASSSWELAKNIQYF
TRBJ1-1 TRBV7-8 CASSLGLQGGTEAFF
TRBJ1-6 TRBV6-1 CASSEGGGNSPLHF
TRBJ2-1 TRBV4-2 CASSQDSGVYNEQFF
TRBJ2-7 TRBV7-6 CASSGTANHEQYF
TRBJ2-3 TRBV6-2/TRBV6-3 CASSDVGATDTQYF
TRBJ1-2 TRBV4-2 CASRTGSNYGYTF